The 16 T cell receptor beta chains given below trace back to one sample, sequenced in a study of beta chain features in type 1 diabetes. The isolated RNA, all of it, was reverse transcribed, so expressed TCRB transcripts were what got sequenced. Repertoires were generated with immunoSEQ multiplex PCR, while TCRdb's copy carries only in-frame clones and drops some. The data show hundreds of thousands of clones, 15% to 18% seen once. The sample taken for sequencing was naive CD4+ T cells from blood. Source of these receptors: a man between 18 and 35 years old in good health.

This CDR3 is CASSPRRGWSYGYTF. The CDR3, as DNA: TGTGCCAGCAGCCCTCGTCGGGGATGGTCTTATGGCTACACCTTC. The chain carries TRBV14 and TRBJ1-2, with unresolved D. The CDR3 length is 15 residues. The germline V gene encodes CDR1 SGHDN and CDR2 FVKESK. V gave up 4 bases and J gave up 5 bases, with 17 bases separating them.

This clone was seen more than once but under ten times. Other DNA sequences of this sample code for an identical CDR3. This chain joins TRBV7-2 and TRBJ2-7; TRBD1 agrees at 9 bases. CDR1 SGHTA and CDR2 FQGNSA come from the germline V gene. The CDR3 has 15 amino acids. The junction had 4 bases not matched to a gene; V was cut back by 1 base and J by 3 bases. This CDR3 is CASSLGGTGSYEQYF. The CDR3 DNA sequence: TGTGCCAGCAGCTTAGGTGGGACAGGGAGCTACGAGCAGTACTTC.

Remarks on this clone: The same CDR3 also results from other DNA sequences found in this sample. This chain connects TRBV7-3 to TRBJ2-1, with 11 bases identical to TRBD2. J was trimmed by 4 bases and V by 5 bases; bases with no gene match: 1. The CDR3 spans 14 residues. CDR1 and CDR2 from the germline V gene are SGHTA and FQGTGA. CDR3 amino acids: CASSRTSGYNEQFF. The CDR3 DNA sequence: TGTGCCAGCAGCCGGACTAGCGGGTACAATGAGCAGTTCTTC.

This clone has only a few counts. The rearrangement joins TRBV18 to TRBJ2-7; TRBD2 might be the D (6 bases). The CDR3 extends over 13 amino acids. Per germline, CDR1 KGHSH and CDR2 LQKENI. Trimming took 5 bases from V and 3 from J, leaving 11 bases between them. CDR3 residues: CASSKGTLYEQYF. The CDR3 bases are TGTGCCAGCTCAAAGGGGACTCTCTACGAGCAGTACTTC. The entire variable domain, with the rest obtained from reference TRBV18 and TRBJ2-7, is as follows: NAGVMQNPRHLVRRRGQEARLRCSPMKGHSHVYWYRQLPEEGLKFMVYLQKENIIDESGMPKERFSAEFPKEGPSILRIQQVVRGDSAAYFCASSKGTLYEQYFGPGTRLTVT.

This rearrangement joins TRBV5-1 to TRBJ2-7, with a tentative D call TRBD1 (6 bases). The CDR3 length is 13 residues. CDR1 is SGHRS and CDR2 is YFSETQ in the germline V gene. The germline V and J ends were trimmed by 6 bases and 3 bases, with 13 bases remaining between them. CDR3 in DNA: TGCGCCAGCAAACCGACAGGAAACTACGAGCAGTACTTC. This gives the protein CASKPTGNYEQYF.

This clone was observed a few times. The chain has TRBV28 and TRBJ1-1; 7 nucleotides agree with TRBD1. In germline, CDR1 is MDHEN, CDR2 SYDVKM. V lost 8 bases to trimming and J lost 4 bases; unmatched junction nucleotides: 4. This CDR3 comprises 12 residues. CDR3 sequence: CASVQGSTEAFF. In nucleotides, the CDR3 is TGTGCCAGCGTACAGGGGAGCACTGAAGCTTTCTTT. Drawing the rest from reference TRBV28 and TRBJ1-1, the complete variable domain is DVKVTQSSRYLVKRTGEKVFLECVQDMDHENMFWYRQDPGLGLRLIYFSYDVKMKEKGDIPEGYSVSREKKERFSLILESASTNQTSMYLCASVQGSTEAFFGQGTRLTVV.

This chain uses TRBV19 with TRBJ2-5; 7 bases agree with TRBD1. Germline V lookup: CDR1 LNHDA, CDR2 SQIVND (reference sequence). CDR3 length equals 16 residues. V shed 4 bases and J 1 base; nucleotides not matched to a gene: 9. The CDR3 protein is CASSKWDSRSQETQYF. The DNA for the CDR3 is TGTGCCAGTAGTAAGTGGGACAGCCGGTCCCAAGAGACCCAGTACTTC.

V gene TRBV6-6 combines with J gene TRBJ1-1, with D tentatively TRBD1 (5 bases). V was clipped by 7 bases and J by 1 base, with 19 bases between them. The CDR3 contains 16 residues. Germline V lookup: CDR1 MNHNY, CDR2 SVGAGI (reference sequence). The CDR3 nucleotides read TGTGCCAGCACCATAACCGGTCGGACAAGGAACACTGAAGCTTTCTTT. This translates into CASTITGRTRNTEAFF.

This clone was found a few times. The same CDR3 arises from other DNA sequences in this sample as well. The chain couples TRBV6-5 to TRBJ1-2; a weak D match, TRBD1 (6 bases). The V end was cut by 6 bases, the J end by 2 bases, with 10 bases between. Germline V gives CDR1 MNHEY, CDR2 SVGAGI. CDR3 length: 13 residues. This CDR3 is CASSPTGNYGYTF. DNA of the CDR3: TGTGCCAGCAGCCCCACAGGGAACTATGGCTACACCTTC.

The table lists this clone with a few counts. This rearrangement joins TRBV29-1 to TRBJ2-3; TRBD1 is a possible D gene (6 bases). The germline V gene encodes CDR1 SQVTM and CDR2 ANQGSEA. Trimming cost V 6 bases and J 0 bases, with 16 bases left between them. The CDR3 loop spans 15 amino acids. The CDR3 bases are TGCAGCGTCCCATCCAGGGGCCGGAGCACAGATACGCAGTATTTT. This encodes CSVPSRGRSTDTQYF.

This clone was detected only a few times. This chain connects TRBV7-2 to TRBJ2-5; D is unresolved. CDR1 is SGHTA and CDR2 is FQGNSA in the germline V gene. The V end lost 3 bases, the J end lost 1 base, and 6 bases lay between the germline ends. The CDR3 consists of 13 residues. As DNA, the CDR3 is TGTGCCAGCAGCTTTCAGACCCAAGAGACCCAGTACTTC. It codes for CASSFQTQETQYF.

The genes are TRBV7-9 and TRBJ2-3; perhaps TRBD2 as D (6 bases). Trimming pared 1 base from V and 2 bases from J, leaving 10 bases between. The CDR3 spans 15 residues. From germline, CDR1 is SEHNR and CDR2 FQNEAQ (reference sequence). This chain's CDR3 is CASSLGGGDTDTQYF. The CDR3 DNA is TGTGCCAGCAGCTTAGGCGGCGGGGACACAGATACGCAGTATTTT. Combining the CDR3 with reference TRBV7-9 and TRBJ2-3 gives the whole variable domain DTGVSQNPRHKITKRGQNVTFRCDPISEHNRLYWYRQTLGQGPEFLTYFQNEAQLEKSRLLSDRFSAERPKGSFSTLEIQRTEQGDSAMYLCASSLGGGDTDTQYFGPGTRLTVL.

This clone was recorded many times. The gene calls are TRBV29-1 and TRBJ2-6; no reliable D call. The CDR3 runs 14 residues. V lost 6 bases to trimming and J lost 0 bases, with 9 bases between them. Germline V gene sequence: CDR1 SQVTM, CDR2 ANQGSEA. The CDR3 region has the DNA TGCAGCGTCTCCAGTGGCTCTGGGGCCAACGTCCTGACTTTC. Its translation: CSVSSGSGANVLTF.

This clone has a handful of counts. The chain has TRBV5-4 and TRBJ2-5, with D possibly TRBD1 on 6 matching bases. V was shortened by 1 base and J by 1 base, with 14 bases between the two germline ends. Germline lookup yields CDR1 SGHNT and CDR2 YYREEE (reference sequence). The CDR3 covers 16 residues. The CDR3 sequence is CASSLKGEGLQETQYF. The CDR3 nucleotides read TGTGCCAGCAGCTTGAAGGGGGAAGGGCTCCAAGAGACCCAGTACTTC.

This clone was observed a few times. The rearrangement uses TRBV19 and TRBJ1-1; D is uncertain. V was cut by 3 bases and J by 3 bases, with 5 bases left in between. CDR1 is LNHDA, CDR2 SQIVND, per germline (reference sequence). The CDR3 consists of 12 residues. The CDR3 DNA sequence: TGTGCCAGTAGTATCAGTTACACTGAAGCTTTCTTT. It is translated as CASSISYTEAFF.

This clone was observed a handful of times. This chain joins TRBV28 and TRBJ1-2; D gene uncertain. V was pared by 7 bases and J by 6 bases, with 6 bases between. Germline loops: CDR1 MDHEN, CDR2 SYDVKM. The CDR3 is made up of 10 amino acids. Here the CDR3 reads CASNRDGYTF. Here the CDR3 DNA reads TGTGCCAGCAATAGGGATGGCTACACCTTC.